This entry describes one TCR beta chain. How the authors handled the data: Cell counts per sample came from amplifying reference gene primers. The data were produced by immunoSEQ multiplex PCR, yet TCRdb's version contains in-frame clones alone and is incomplete. That table is the source of V, J and clone size, and D and trimming were worked out from the DNA. The sample holds about 75,000 clones, 90% seen once. The sample belongs to a study of blood T cell repertoires in COVID-19. Across the study: Samples taken during acute and convalescent COVID-19 were collected in the United States, Italy and Spain. Sample material is recorded as cDNA or gDNA derived from T cells, B-cell-depleted T cells, or PBMCs.

Germline assignment: CDR1 LNHDA and CDR2 SQIVND (reference sequence). This CDR3 is 18 amino acids long. Trimming shortened V by 5 bases and J by 5 bases, and 27 bases separated the two germline ends. The rearrangement joins TRBV19 to TRBJ1-1; no clear D. Sequencing was performed on peripheral blood. The clonotype comes from a human donor in a cohort sampled during active COVID-19. The CDR3 DNA reads as TGTGCCAGTAGTGCCGGAACAGTTGCCGCTACCTCTCTTACTGAAGCTTTCTTT. Residues: CASSAGTVAATSLTEAFF.